The text below deals with one T cell receptor beta chain. This entry is derived from a study of blood T cell repertoires in COVID-19. Whole-study context: The United States, Italy and Spain were the sources of the acute and convalescent COVID-19 samples.

There are 15 residues in the CDR3. Germline V gene sequence: CDR1 MNHEY, CDR2 SVGAGI. V dropped 6 bases and J dropped 2 bases, with 13 bases sitting between them. Using immunoSEQ multiplex PCR, the repertoire was profiled, and TCRdb retains in-frame clones only, with some absent. The sample lists around 250,000 clones; about 82% were seen once. The gene calls are TRBV6-5 and TRBJ2-2; D is perhaps TRBD2 (7 bases). Sample: peripheral blood. This TCR came from a man at least 80 years old with acute or convalescent COVID-19. The CDR3 region is CASRGRGYNTGELFF. For the CDR3, the DNA is TGTGCCAGCAGGGGGAGGGGGTATAACACCGGGGAGCTGTTTTTT.